Following are 17 T cell receptor beta chains from one sample sequenced in a study of PD-1 blockade in mismatch repair-deficient tumors. The repertoire was sequenced with immunoSEQ multiplex PCR; TCRdb's copy has only in-frame clones and lacks some. The sample includes some 120,000 clones, 85% to 90% of them seen just once. Sequencing was performed on peripheral blood, taken 44 weeks after starting pembrolizumab. These receptors came from an adult with mismatch repair-deficient cancer.

In DNA, the CDR3 is TGTGCCAGTAGCCCCGGGGGGGGTGGCTACGAGCAGTACTTC. Its translation is CASSPGGGGYEQYF. V is TRBV19 and J is TRBJ2-7; TRBD2 agrees at 8 bases. The V segment lost 6 bases and the J segment 3 bases; nucleotides outside the gene matches: 7. This CDR3 is 14 amino acids long. Germline-derived CDR1 and CDR2 are LNHDA and SQIVND (reference sequence).

The V and J genes are TRBV29-1 and TRBJ2-2; a weak D match, TRBD1 (5 bases). CDR1 is SQVTM and CDR2 is ANQGSEA in the germline V gene. Trimming removed 7 bases from V and 0 bases from J, with 12 bases in between. The CDR3 loop spans 14 amino acids. CDR3: CSAQGSANTGELFF. The CDR3 DNA reads as TGCAGCGCCCAGGGTTCCGCGAACACCGGGGAGCTGTTTTTT.

The genes are TRBV7-2 and TRBJ2-1, with 7 bases identical to TRBD2. Looked up from germline, CDR1 is SGHTA and CDR2 is FQGNSA. This CDR3 contains 14 residues. With 6 bases clipped from V and 6 bases from J, the junction kept 8 bases outside the gene matches. CDR3 amino acids: CASRLAGLGNEQFF. CDR3 nucleotides: TGTGCCAGCAGACTAGCCGGACTAGGCAATGAGCAGTTCTTC.

V gene TRBV6-5 combines with J gene TRBJ2-7, with 7 bases aligning to TRBD2. With 6 bases clipped from V and 5 bases from J, the junction kept 7 bases outside the gene matches. This CDR3 is built from 13 residues. CDR1 and CDR2 (germline): MNHEY, SVGAGI. CDR3 DNA: TGTGCCAGCAGCAGACTAGCAAGGAACGAGCAGTACTTC. Translated: CASSRLARNEQYF.

V gene TRBV25-1 combines with J gene TRBJ2-1; 8 bases are a match to TRBD1. The CDR3 length is 13 residues. V lost 4 bases and J lost 5; bases outside the gene matches: 1. Germline V gene lookup returns CDR1 MGHDK and CDR2 SYGVNS. CDR3 coding DNA: TGTGCCAGCAGTGCACAGGGGGACAATGAGCAGTTCTTC. It translates to CASSAQGDNEQFF.

The V and J genes are TRBV27 and TRBJ2-1, with 8 bases aligning to TRBD1. This CDR3 contains 14 residues. Germline V gene lookup returns CDR1 MNHEY and CDR2 SMNVEV (reference sequence). The J segment lost 6 bases and the V segment lost 4 bases, leaving 5 bases of the junction unmatched. This CDR3 reads CASSYDRGINEQFF. CDR3 nucleotide sequence: TGTGCCAGCAGTTACGACAGGGGTATCAATGAGCAGTTCTTC.

V is TRBV2 and J is TRBJ2-7; 9 nucleotides match TRBD1. Germline trimming cut 10 bases from V and 4 bases from J; bases unmatched to any gene: 5. In germline, CDR1 is SNHLY, CDR2 FYNNEI. There are 12 residues in the CDR3. The CDR3 here is CAIRDRDYEQYF. CDR3 in DNA: TGTGCCATCCGGGACAGGGATTACGAGCAGTACTTC.

CDR3 DNA: TGTGCCAGCAGTTCAACTAGCGGGAGTATGAGCGGGGAGCTGTTTTTT. Translation: CASSSTSGSMSGELFF. The chain joins TRBV27 to TRBJ2-2; 11 nucleotides line up with TRBD2. V lost 4 bases to trimming and J lost 7 bases; unmatched junction nucleotides: 8. CDR3 length: 16 residues. CDR1 and CDR2 from the germline V gene are MNHEY and SMNVEV (reference sequence).

The CDR3 sequence: CAWSVSFIEFKNIQYF. The DNA of the CDR3 is TGTGCCTGGAGTGTATCTTTTATTGAGTTCAAAAACATTCAGTACTTC. The chain employs TRBV30 and TRBJ2-4; D is unclear. The CDR3 is 16 residues long. V lost 0 bases and J 3 bases, leaving 15 bases between the germline ends. The germline V gene encodes CDR1 GTSNPN and CDR2 SVGIG (reference sequence).

This clone was detected once. The chain links TRBV7-2 to TRBJ1-5; 7 nucleotides match TRBD1. CDR1 is SGHTA and CDR2 is FQGNSA in the germline V gene. The V and J ends lost 1 base and 1 base, in that order; junction bases with no gene match: 4. The CDR3 loop spans 16 amino acids. CDR3 region: CASSLGQGWSNQPQHF. The CDR3 DNA reads TGTGCCAGCAGCTTAGGACAGGGATGGAGCAATCAGCCCCAGCATTTT.

CDR3 in DNA: TGTGCCAGCAGCTTAGAGGGGACTAGCGGAAAATACGAGCAGTACTTC. It encodes CASSLEGTSGKYEQYF. The chain recombines TRBV13 with TRBJ2-7, with 11 bases lining up with TRBD2. V dropped 1 base and J dropped 4; count of bases not matched to a gene: 6. Per germline, CDR1 PRHDT and CDR2 FYEKMQ (reference sequence). The CDR3 has 16 amino acids.

This chain connects TRBV28 to TRBJ2-7; D is tentatively TRBD1 or TRBD2 (5 bases each). V dropped 7 bases and J dropped 0 bases, with 10 bases sitting between them. The CDR3 spans 13 residues. Looked up from germline, CDR1 is MDHEN and CDR2 is SYDVKM. CDR3 loop: CASTLGGSYEQYF. As DNA, the CDR3 is TGTGCCAGCACCCTTGGGGGCTCCTACGAGCAGTACTTC.

The V call is TRBV19, the J call TRBJ2-5; D perhaps matches TRBD2 (6 bases). The CDR3 totals 13 residues. Between the trimmed V and J ends, which lost 3 bases and 5 bases, there was a span of 10 bases. Per germline, CDR1 LNHDA and CDR2 SQIVND (reference sequence). CDR3 amino acids: CASSMRRDETQYF. The CDR3 nucleotides read TGTGCCAGTAGTATGAGGAGGGATGAGACCCAGTACTTC.

V is TRBV11-2 and J is TRBJ2-1; possibly TRBD2 for D (5 bases). Germline V gene lookup returns CDR1 SGHAT and CDR2 FQNNGV. The CDR3 loop spans 15 amino acids. Trimming pared 5 bases from V and 4 bases from J, leaving 15 bases between. The CDR3 is CASSHRGQEYNEQFF. For the CDR3, the DNA is TGTGCCAGCAGCCACCGAGGGCAAGAATACAATGAGCAGTTCTTC.

The gene calls are TRBV19 and TRBJ1-5, with D possibly being TRBD1 (6 bases). The CDR3 spans 16 residues. The germline gives CDR1 LNHDA, CDR2 SQIVND (reference sequence). The V end was cut by 2 bases, the J end by 0 bases, with 11 bases between. The CDR3 reads CASSIPGQYSNQPQHF. The CDR3 DNA reads as TGTGCCAGTAGTATACCCGGACAGTATAGCAATCAGCCCCAGCATTTT. Looking up the rest from reference TRBV19 and TRBJ1-5 gives the full variable domain: DGGITQSPKYLFRKEGQNVTLSCEQNLNHDAMYWYRQDPGQGLRLIYYSQIVNDFQKGDIAEGYSVSREKKESFPLTVTSAQKNPTAFYLCASSIPGQYSNQPQHFGDGTRLSIL.

The J gene is TRBJ2-7, the V gene TRBV30; a possible D gene is TRBD2 (5 bases). V was pared by 0 bases and J by 5 bases, with 26 bases between. The CDR3 has 18 amino acids. CDR1 is GTSNPN and CDR2 is SVGIG in the germline V gene (reference sequence). CDR3 in DNA: TGTGCCTGGAGTGTACCGTTAGAGCGGAGTCCGGCCAGCGACGAGCAGTACTTC. This encodes CAWSVPLERSPASDEQYF.

The chain is built from TRBV6-1 and TRBJ1-5; tentatively, D is TRBD1 (5 bases). V was clipped by 4 bases and J by 4 bases, with 26 bases between them. CDR3 length: 19 residues. From germline, CDR1 is MNHNS and CDR2 SASEGT. The CDR3 reads CASSGEGKWGWGVNQPQHF. Written as DNA, the CDR3 is TGTGCCAGCAGTGGAGAAGGGAAATGGGGCTGGGGTGTGAATCAGCCCCAGCATTTT.